This T cell receptor (beta chain) was retrieved from a study of memory CD4+ T cells and cytomegalovirus serostatus. The CDR3 loop spans 19 amino acids. In germline, CDR1 is GTSNPN, CDR2 SVGIG (reference sequence). V dropped 0 bases and J dropped 4; count of bases not matched to a gene: 17. Clones were read by immunoSEQ multiplex PCR, and TCRdb kept only the in-frame ones, dropping some. The table has some 44,000 clones, more than 60% seen once; the top ten hold 0.55% to 0.7%. The sort gate was single viable CD3+CD4+CD8-CD45RO+ cells for memory CD4+ T cells. Positive selection with CD4 microbeads enriched total CD4+ T cells.

V and J are TRBV30 and TRBJ1-4; 7 bases line up with TRBD1. This clonotype was sampled from an adult in good health and CMV-seronegative. Material for sequencing was memory CD4+ T cells from blood. The CDR3 bases are TGTGCCTGGAGTGTCTCCGGGACAGCGAGCCGGAGAGTTAATGAAAAACTGTTTTTT. Translating gives CAWSVSGTASRRVNEKLFF.